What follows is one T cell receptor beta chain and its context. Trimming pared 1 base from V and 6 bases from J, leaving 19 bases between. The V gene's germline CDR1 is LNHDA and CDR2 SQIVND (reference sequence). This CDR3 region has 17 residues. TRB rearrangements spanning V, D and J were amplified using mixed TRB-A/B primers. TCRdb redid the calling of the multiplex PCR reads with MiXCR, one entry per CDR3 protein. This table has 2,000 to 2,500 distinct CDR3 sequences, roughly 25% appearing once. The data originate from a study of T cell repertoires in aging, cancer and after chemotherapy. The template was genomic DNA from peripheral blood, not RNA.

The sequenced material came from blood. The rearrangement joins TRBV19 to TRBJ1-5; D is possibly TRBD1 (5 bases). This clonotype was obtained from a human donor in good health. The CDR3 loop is CASSIAGGIAGGQPQHF. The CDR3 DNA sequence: TGTGCCAGTAGTATAGCGGGGGGTATCGCCGGGGGTCAGCCCCAGCATTTT.